The text below deals with one T cell receptor beta chain. The antigen is undetermined. The data derive from a study of T cells expressing NK-cell markers. Study outcomes and limitations: Dominant NKG2C+ clonotypes were found to form about 1.0-7.0% of CD8+ T cells in roughly 6 donors. Several donors' CD3+CD56-NKG2C+ cells were dominated by the same clonotypes.

TCRdb reanalyzed the 5' RACE reads and collapses them to one entry per CDR3 protein, without DNA. In total, the table holds about 390,000 distinct CDR3 sequences. CDR3 size: 14 residues. This clonotype was sampled from a woman in her forties or fifties in good health. Sequencing input: blood T cells: a sorted CD56 or NKG2C T cell subset, CD4+ or CD8+ T cells, or bulk PBMC T cells (not recorded which). This rearrangement joins TRBV12-3 or TRBV12-4 to TRBJ2-2; the D call of TRBD2 rests on TCRdb alone, since no DNA is present to check it. The CDR3 loop is CASSFSGDGPELFF.